This TCR beta chain was identified in a study of T-cell memory formation after mild COVID-19. The CDR3 sequence is 14 residues long. Germline CDR1 MDHEN, CDR2 SYDVKM. J gave up 2 bases and V 6 bases, and 3 bases lay outside the gene matches. In the case of this clonotype: The target antigen is unknown.

The study, taken as a whole, reports: Pre-infection memory carried some responding clones, suggesting that cross-reactive memory joined.

TCRdb processed the 5' RACE reads anew with MiXCR; each CDR3 protein has one entry. The table records fewer than 50,000 distinct CDR3 sequences, around 10% of them present only once. This chain links TRBV28 with TRBJ2-3; TRBD1 aligns across 9 bases. The sequenced sample consisted of PBMCs or a T cell subset sorted from them (not recorded which). This receptor was identified in a young man who had mild COVID-19 (a few samples of this study predate the infection). Cell type and time point are not known. The CDR3 DNA reads as TGTGCCAGCAGGACAGGGGGGACCACAGATACGCAGTATTTT. It yields the protein CASRTGGTTDTQYF.